This T cell receptor beta chain was identified in a study of regulatory T cells in long-lasting Graves disease. Germline CDR1 and CDR2: MDHEN and SYDVKM. Germline trimming cut 3 bases from V and 1 base from J; bases unmatched to any gene: 2. The CDR3 has 16 residues. General study points: What was studied was peripheral blood only, and not thyroid tissue. Persistent patients shared 2,741 public clonotypes among themselves. Newly diagnosed patients shared fewer, at more than 750.

Stated time point: newly diagnosed GD, antithyroid drugs for less than 3 months. Scientists built the TCR library using RNA that was extracted from PBMCs. Blood from the periphery, approximately 8.6 milliliters in all, was drawn into EDTA tubes. The TCR beta library used iRepertoire HTBI primers with Arm-PCR amplification of CDR3. As processed by the authors: Among the samples, around 60 TRBV and around 15 TRBJ segments were identified. In TCRdb, the multiplex PCR reads were re-called with MiXCR into one record per CDR3 protein. In this record, the V and J calls reflect TCRdb's handling and not the investigators' own analysis. The sample holds 200,000 to 250,000 distinct CDR3 sequences, 15% to 20% seen once. Concerning this clonotype itself: Antigen unknown.

Sequencing used peripheral blood mononuclear cells (PBMCs), obtained at new diagnosis, from a patient treated with antithyroid drugs. The clonotype comes from a female donor with Graves disease. The chain couples TRBV28 to TRBJ2-6; 8 positions agree with TRBD1. The CDR3 DNA sequence: TGTGCCAGCAGTTTCGACAGGGGTTCTGGGGCCAACGTCCTGACTTTC. This codes for CASSFDRGSGANVLTF.